This T cell receptor (beta chain) was documented in a study of cytotoxic CD8 clonotypes in ibrutinib-treated CLL. Study details: Specimens for response were gathered following a median about a year of therapy, spanning 6 to 36. Study results and limitations: On treatment, the uncommon public clonotypes contracted or remained stable.

Method: immunoSEQ multiplex PCR; TCRdb's copy keeps in-frame clones and lacks some. The repertoire holds roughly 200,000 clones, with around 75% as singletons. Germline V lookup: CDR1 MNHEY, CDR2 SVGAGI. The V end lost 0 bases, the J end lost 8 bases, and 13 bases lay between the germline ends. The CDR3 extends over 14 amino acids. Around 2 micrograms of genomic DNA came from cryopreserved PBMCs for TCR beta libraries. There are a few counts of this clone. Its antigen remains unidentified. This clonotype was sampled from a human donor with chronic lymphocytic leukemia. The chain combines TRBV6-5 with TRBJ1-2; the D gene is possibly TRBD1 (5 bases). Sequenced material: PBMCs, taken after 12 months of ibrutinib treatment. This CDR3 is CASSYSRGVVGYTF. The CDR3 DNA reads as TGTGCCAGCAGTTACTCGCGAGGGGTGGTGGGCTACACCTTC.